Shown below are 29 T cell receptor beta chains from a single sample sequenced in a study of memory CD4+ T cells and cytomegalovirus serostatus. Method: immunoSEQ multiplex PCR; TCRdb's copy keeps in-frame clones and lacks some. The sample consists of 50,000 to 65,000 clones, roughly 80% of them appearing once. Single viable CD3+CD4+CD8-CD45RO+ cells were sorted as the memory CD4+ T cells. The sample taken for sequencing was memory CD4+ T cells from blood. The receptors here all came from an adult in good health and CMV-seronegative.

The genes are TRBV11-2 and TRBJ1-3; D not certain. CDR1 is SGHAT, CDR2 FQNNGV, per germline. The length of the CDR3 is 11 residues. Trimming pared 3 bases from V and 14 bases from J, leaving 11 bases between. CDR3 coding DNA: TGTGCCAGCAGCTTGCACTCTTCCTTATATTTT. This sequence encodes CASSLHSSLYF. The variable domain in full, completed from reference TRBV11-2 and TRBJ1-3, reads EAGVAQSPRYKIIEKRQSVAFWCNPISGHATLYWYQQILGQGPKLLIQFQNNGVVDDSQLPKDRFSAERLKGVDSTLKIQPAKLEDSAVYLCASSLHSSLYFGEGSWLTVV.

In DNA form, the CDR3 reads TGTGCCAGCAGTTTTACCGCGGGTCCCGGGGCTGAAGCTTTCTTT. It codes for CASSFTAGPGAEAFF. V and J are TRBV27 and TRBJ1-1; D gene unclear. Trimming shortened V by 3 bases and J by 6 bases, and 17 bases separated the two germline ends. Germline CDR1 and CDR2: MNHEY and SMNVEV (reference sequence). The length of the CDR3 is 15 residues.

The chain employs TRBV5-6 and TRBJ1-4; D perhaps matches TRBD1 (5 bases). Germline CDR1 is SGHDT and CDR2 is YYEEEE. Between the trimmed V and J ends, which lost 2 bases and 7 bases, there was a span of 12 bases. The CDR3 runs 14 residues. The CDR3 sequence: CASSFGPRGEKLFF. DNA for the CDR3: TGTGCCAGCAGCTTTGGTCCTAGGGGTGAAAAACTGTTTTTT.

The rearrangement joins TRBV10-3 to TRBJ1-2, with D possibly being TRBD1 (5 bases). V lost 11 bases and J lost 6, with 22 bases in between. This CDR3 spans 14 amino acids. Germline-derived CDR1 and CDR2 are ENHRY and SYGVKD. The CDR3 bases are TGTGCCGGAGGGGTAGGCCTCTCGTGGGATGGCTACACCTTC. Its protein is CAGGVGLSWDGYTF.

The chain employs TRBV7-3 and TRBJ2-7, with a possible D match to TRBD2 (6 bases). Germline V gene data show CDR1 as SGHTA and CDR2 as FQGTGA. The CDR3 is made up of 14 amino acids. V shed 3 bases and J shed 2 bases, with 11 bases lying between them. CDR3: CASSFQGGPYEQYF. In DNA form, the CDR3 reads TGTGCCAGCAGCTTTCAGGGAGGTCCCTACGAGCAGTACTTC.

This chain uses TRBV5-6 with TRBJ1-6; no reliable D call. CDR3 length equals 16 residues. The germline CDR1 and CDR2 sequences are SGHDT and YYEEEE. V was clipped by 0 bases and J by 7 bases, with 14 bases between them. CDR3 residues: CASSLVGSGGNSPLHF. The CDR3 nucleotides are TGTGCCAGCAGCTTGGTGGGGTCGGGTGGGAATTCACCCCTCCACTTT. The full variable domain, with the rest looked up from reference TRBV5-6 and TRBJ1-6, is DAGVTQSPTHLIKTRGQQVTLRCSPKSGHDTVSWYQQALGQGPQFIFQYYEEEERQRGNFPDRFSGHQFPNYSSELNVNALLLGDSALYLCASSLVGSGGNSPLHFGNGTRLTVT.

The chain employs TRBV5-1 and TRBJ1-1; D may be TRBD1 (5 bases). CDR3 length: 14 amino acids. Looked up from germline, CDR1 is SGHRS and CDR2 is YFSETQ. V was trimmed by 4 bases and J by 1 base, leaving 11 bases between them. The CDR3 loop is CASSLVGGNTEAFF. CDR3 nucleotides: TGCGCCAGCAGCCTTGTGGGGGGGAACACTGAAGCTTTCTTT.

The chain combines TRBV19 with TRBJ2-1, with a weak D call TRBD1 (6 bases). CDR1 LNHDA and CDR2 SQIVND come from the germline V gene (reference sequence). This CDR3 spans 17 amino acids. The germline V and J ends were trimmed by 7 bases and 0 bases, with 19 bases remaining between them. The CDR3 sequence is CASIDRAGETSYNEQFF. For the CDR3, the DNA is TGTGCCAGTATTGATCGGGCAGGGGAAACCTCCTACAATGAGCAGTTCTTC.

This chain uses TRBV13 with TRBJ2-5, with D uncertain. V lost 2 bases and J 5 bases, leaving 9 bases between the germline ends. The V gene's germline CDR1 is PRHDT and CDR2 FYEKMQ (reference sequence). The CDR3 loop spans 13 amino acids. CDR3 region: CASSLYSSETQYF. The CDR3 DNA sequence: TGTGCCAGCAGCTTATACAGTTCCGAGACCCAGTACTTC.

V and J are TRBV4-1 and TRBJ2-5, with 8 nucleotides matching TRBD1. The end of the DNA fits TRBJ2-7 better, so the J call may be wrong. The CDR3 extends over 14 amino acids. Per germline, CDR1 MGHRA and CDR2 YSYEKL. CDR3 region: CASSLGQGLYEQYF. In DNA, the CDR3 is TGCGCCAGCAGCTTAGGACAGGGTCTTTACGAGCAGTACTTC.

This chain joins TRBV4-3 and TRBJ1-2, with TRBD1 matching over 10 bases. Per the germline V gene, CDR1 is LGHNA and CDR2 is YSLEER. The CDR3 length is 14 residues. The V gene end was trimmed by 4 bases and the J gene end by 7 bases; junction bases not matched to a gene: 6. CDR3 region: CASSRGTGEGGYTF. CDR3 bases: TGCGCCAGCAGCCGGGGGACAGGGGAAGGTGGCTACACCTTC.

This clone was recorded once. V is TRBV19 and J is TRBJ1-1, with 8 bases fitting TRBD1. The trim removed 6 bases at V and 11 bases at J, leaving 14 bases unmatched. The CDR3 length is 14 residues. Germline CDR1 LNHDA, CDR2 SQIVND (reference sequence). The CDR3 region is CASSPKGQGMGAFF. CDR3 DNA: TGTGCCAGTAGCCCAAAAGGACAGGGAATGGGGGCTTTCTTT.

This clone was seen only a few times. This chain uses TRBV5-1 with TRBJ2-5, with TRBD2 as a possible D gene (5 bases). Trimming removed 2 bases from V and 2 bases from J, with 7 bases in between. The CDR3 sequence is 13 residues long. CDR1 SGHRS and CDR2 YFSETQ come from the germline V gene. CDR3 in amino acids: CASSLAVQETQYF. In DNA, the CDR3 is TGCGCCAGCAGCTTAGCGGTTCAAGAGACCCAGTACTTC.

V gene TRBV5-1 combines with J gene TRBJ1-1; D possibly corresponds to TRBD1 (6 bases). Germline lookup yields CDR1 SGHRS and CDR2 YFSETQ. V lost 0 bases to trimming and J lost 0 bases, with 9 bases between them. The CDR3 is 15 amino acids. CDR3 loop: CASSLVGGMNTEAFF. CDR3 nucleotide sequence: TGCGCCAGCAGCTTGGTCGGGGGCATGAACACTGAAGCTTTCTTT.

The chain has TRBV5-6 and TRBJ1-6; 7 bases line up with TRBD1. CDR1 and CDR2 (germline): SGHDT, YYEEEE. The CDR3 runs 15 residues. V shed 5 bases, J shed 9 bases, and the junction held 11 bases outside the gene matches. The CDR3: CASSPGTDPSSPLHF. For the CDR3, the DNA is TGTGCCAGCAGTCCGGGGACAGATCCAAGTTCACCCCTCCACTTT.

DNA for the CDR3: TGTGCCAGCAGCTTGGGACAGGGAGTGAGAGCCGGGGAGCTGTTTTTT. Translating it yields CASSLGQGVRAGELFF. This chain uses TRBV13 with TRBJ2-2; 9 bases line up with TRBD1. CDR1 and CDR2 (germline): PRHDT, FYEKMQ (reference sequence). The CDR3 is 16 residues long. V trimming: 3 bases; J trimming: 6 bases; junction bases outside the gene matches: 8.

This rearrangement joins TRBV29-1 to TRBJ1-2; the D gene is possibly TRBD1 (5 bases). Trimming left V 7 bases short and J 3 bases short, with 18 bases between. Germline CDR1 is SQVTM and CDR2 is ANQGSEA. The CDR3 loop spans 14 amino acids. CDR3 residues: CSGLGVDGDYGYTF. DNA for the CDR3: TGCAGCGGATTGGGGGTGGACGGCGACTATGGCTACACCTTC.

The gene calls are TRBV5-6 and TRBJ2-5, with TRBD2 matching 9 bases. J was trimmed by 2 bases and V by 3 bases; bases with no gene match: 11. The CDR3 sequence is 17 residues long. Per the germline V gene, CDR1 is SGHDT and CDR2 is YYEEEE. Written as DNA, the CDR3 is TGTGCCAGCAGCTCTTTCCTCCTAGCGGGGAAACAAGAGACCCAGTACTTC. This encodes CASSSFLLAGKQETQYF.

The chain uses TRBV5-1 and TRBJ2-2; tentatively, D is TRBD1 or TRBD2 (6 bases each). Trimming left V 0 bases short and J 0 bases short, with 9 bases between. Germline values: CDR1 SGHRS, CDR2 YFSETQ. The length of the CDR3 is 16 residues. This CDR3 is CASSLAGASNTGELFF. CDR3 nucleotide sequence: TGCGCCAGCAGCTTGGCGGGGGCATCGAACACCGGGGAGCTGTTTTTT. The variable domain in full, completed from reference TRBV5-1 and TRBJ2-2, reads KAGVTQTPRYLIKTRGQQVTLSCSPISGHRSVSWYQQTPGQGLQFLFEYFSETQRNKGNFPGRFSGRQFSNSRSEMNVSTLELGDSALYLCASSLAGASNTGELFFGEGSRLTVL.

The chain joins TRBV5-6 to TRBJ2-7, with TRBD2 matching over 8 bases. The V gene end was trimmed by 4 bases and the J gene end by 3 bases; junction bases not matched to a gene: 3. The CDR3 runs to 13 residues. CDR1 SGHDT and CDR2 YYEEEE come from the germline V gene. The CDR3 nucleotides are TGTGCCAGCAGCGTTAGCGGGGACTACGAGCAGTACTTC. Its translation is CASSVSGDYEQYF.

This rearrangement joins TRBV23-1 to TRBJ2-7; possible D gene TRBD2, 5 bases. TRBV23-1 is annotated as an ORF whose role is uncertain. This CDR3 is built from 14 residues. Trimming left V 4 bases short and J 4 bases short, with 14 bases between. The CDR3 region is CASSRVGVYYEQYF. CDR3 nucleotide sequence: TGCGCCAGCAGTCGGGTGGGAGTTTATTACGAGCAGTACTTC.

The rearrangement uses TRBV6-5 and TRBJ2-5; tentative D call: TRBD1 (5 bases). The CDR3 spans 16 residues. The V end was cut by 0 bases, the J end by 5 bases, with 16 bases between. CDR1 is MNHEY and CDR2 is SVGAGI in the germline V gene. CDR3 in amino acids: CASSYSLTSGIETQYF. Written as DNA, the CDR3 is TGTGCCAGCAGTTACTCGCTCACATCAGGGATCGAGACCCAGTACTTC.

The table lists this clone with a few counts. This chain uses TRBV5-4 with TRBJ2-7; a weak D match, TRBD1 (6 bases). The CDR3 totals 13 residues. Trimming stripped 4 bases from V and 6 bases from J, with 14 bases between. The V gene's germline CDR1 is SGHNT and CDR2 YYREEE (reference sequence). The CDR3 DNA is TGTGCCAGCAGCACCACAGGGTACGGCGAGCAGTACTTC. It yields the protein CASSTTGYGEQYF.

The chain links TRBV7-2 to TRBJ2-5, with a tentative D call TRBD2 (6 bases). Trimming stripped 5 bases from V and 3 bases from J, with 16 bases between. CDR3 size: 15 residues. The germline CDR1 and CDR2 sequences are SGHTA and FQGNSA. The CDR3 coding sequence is TGTGCCAGCAGCGGGTTGGGTCAGCGGGAAGAGACCCAGTACTTC. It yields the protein CASSGLGQREETQYF. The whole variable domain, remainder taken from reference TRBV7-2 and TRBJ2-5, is GAGVSQSPSNKVTEKGKDVELRCDPISGHTALYWYRQSLGQGLEFLIYFQGNSAPDKSGLPSDRFSAERTGGSVSTLTIQRTQQEDSAVYLCASSGLGQREETQYFGPGTRLLVL.

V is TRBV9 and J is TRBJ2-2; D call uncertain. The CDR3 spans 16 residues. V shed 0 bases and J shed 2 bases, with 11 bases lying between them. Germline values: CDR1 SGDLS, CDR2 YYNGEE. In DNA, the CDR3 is TGTGCCAGCAGCGTAGATATTATAGGTAACACCGGGGAGCTGTTTTTT. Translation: CASSVDIIGNTGELFF. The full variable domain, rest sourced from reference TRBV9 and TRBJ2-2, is DSGVTQTPKHLITATGQRVTLRCSPRSGDLSVYWYQQSLDQGLQFLIQYYNGEERAKGNILERFSAQQFPDLHSELNLSSLELGDSALYFCASSVDIIGNTGELFFGEGSRLTVL.

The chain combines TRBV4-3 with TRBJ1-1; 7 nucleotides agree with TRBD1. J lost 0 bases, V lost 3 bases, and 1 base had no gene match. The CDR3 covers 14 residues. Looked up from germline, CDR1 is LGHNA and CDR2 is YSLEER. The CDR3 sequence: CASSHTGVNTEAFF. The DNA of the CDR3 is TGCGCCAGCAGCCACACAGGGGTGAACACTGAAGCTTTCTTT.

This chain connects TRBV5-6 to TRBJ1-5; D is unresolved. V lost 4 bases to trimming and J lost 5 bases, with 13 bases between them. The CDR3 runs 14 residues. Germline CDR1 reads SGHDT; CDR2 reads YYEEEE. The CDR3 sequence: CASSRPGMDQPQHF. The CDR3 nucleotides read TGTGCCAGCAGCCGCCCAGGAATGGATCAGCCCCAGCATTTT.

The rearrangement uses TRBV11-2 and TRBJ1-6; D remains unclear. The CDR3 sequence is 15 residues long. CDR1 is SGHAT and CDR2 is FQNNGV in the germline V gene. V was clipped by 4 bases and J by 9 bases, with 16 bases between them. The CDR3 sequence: CASSSLSGSGSPLHF. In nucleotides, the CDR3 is TGTGCCAGCAGCTCCCTATCAGGCAGCGGTTCACCCCTCCACTTT. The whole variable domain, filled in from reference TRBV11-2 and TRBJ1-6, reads EAGVAQSPRYKIIEKRQSVAFWCNPISGHATLYWYQQILGQGPKLLIQFQNNGVVDDSQLPKDRFSAERLKGVDSTLKIQPAKLEDSAVYLCASSSLSGSGSPLHFGNGTRLTVT.

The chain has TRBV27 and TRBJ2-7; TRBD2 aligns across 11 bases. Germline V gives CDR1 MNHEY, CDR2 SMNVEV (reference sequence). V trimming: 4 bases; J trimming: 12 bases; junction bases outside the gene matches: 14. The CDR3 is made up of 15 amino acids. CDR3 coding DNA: TGTGCCAGCAGTTCGTCTAGCGGGGGGTCCTCTACGCGGTACTTC. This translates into CASSSSSGGSSTRYF.